This T cell receptor (beta chain) was documented in a study of cytomegalovirus exposure and HLA in healthy donors. The study's findings and limits: Later analysis identified 16,000 or so TCR beta sequences associated with HLA alleles, using a false discovery rate threshold of 0.05. Some V segments, TRBV6-2 and TRBV6-3 among them, were indistinguishable and were therefore excluded. Follow-up analysis later connected one missense variant in DCLRE1C with trimming of TCR beta V- and J-genes.

Note on this clone: Its antigen is still unknown.

PCR amplification relied on 60 Vbeta primers (plus 13 Jbeta primers). Profiling relied on immunoSEQ multiplex PCR, and the TCRdb table lists in-frame clones only, not all of them. The sample contains 170,000 or so clones, around 82% of which appear only once. While unrecorded immune exposures were likely, the donors were nominally healthy when sampled. V gave up 6 bases and J gave up 5 bases, with 15 bases separating them. CDR3 length equals 15 residues. Germline assignment: CDR1 SGHNT and CDR2 YYREEE (reference sequence). The chain is built from TRBV5-4 and TRBJ1-6, with D tentatively TRBD1 (5 bases). The receptor comes from a boy aged 2 to 10 in good health and CMV-seronegative. The sample taken for sequencing was PBMCs. CDR3 DNA: TGTGCCAGCACCGACCTAGGACAAGATAATTCACCCCTCCACTTT. Amino acids: CASTDLGQDNSPLHF.